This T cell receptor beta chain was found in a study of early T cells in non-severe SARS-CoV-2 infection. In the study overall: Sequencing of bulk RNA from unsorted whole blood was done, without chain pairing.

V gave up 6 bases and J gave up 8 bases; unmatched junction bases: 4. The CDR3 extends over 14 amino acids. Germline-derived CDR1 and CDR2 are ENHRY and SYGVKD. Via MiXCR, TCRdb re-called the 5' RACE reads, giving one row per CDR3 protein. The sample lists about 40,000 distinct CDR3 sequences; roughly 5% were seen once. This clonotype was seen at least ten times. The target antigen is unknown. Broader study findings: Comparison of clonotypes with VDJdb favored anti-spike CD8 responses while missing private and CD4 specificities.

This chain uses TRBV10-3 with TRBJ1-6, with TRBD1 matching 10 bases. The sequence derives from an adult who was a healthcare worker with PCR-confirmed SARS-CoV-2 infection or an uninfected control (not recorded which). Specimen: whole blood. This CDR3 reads CAIRPGQGDSPLHF. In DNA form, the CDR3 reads TGTGCCATCAGGCCCGGACAGGGGGATTCACCCCTCCACTTT.